Below are 30 T cell receptor beta chains sequenced from a single sample in a study of cytomegalovirus exposure and HLA in healthy donors. Vbeta (60) and Jbeta (13) primers were used in the PCR. The protocol was immunoSEQ multiplex PCR, while the TCRdb copy is restricted to in-frame clones and leaves out a portion. The specimen's table records about 130,000 clones. Sequencing was carried out using PBMCs. These receptors originate from a woman aged 60-70 years in good health and CMV-seronegative.

The chain has TRBV19 and TRBJ1-2; no firm D call. Trimming pared 3 bases from V and 4 bases from J, leaving 9 bases between. Germline assignment: CDR1 LNHDA and CDR2 SQIVND (reference sequence). The CDR3 has 13 amino acids. The CDR3 is CASSMPESYGYTF. Here the CDR3 DNA reads TGTGCCAGTAGTATGCCCGAGAGCTATGGCTACACCTTC.

J is TRBJ2-7 and V is TRBV29-1, with D possibly TRBD1 on 5 matching bases. The CDR3 totals 13 residues. V lost 5 bases, J lost 2 bases, and 13 bases lay in between. Germline-derived CDR1 and CDR2 are SQVTM and ANQGSEA. The DNA of the CDR3 is TGCAGCGTTCGCGACAGCCAGGCCTACGAGCAGTACTTC. It codes for CSVRDSQAYEQYF.

Details on this clone: In the same sample, other DNA sequences code for this CDR3. The CDR3 is CASSPDRANYGYTF. CDR3 bases: TGTGCCAGCTCTCCGGACAGGGCGAACTATGGCTACACCTTC. The chain couples TRBV18 to TRBJ1-2; 8 positions match TRBD1. Trimming cost V 6 bases and J 2 bases; bases outside gene matches: 5. The V gene's germline CDR1 is KGHSH and CDR2 LQKENI. The CDR3 runs 14 residues.

This chain links TRBV6-5 with TRBJ1-3; 7 bases map to TRBD1. CDR1 MNHEY and CDR2 SVGAGI come from the germline V gene. The CDR3 is made up of 15 amino acids. The V and J ends lost 4 bases and 1 base, in that order; junction bases with no gene match: 4. The DNA for the CDR3 is TGTGCCAGCAGTTTACAGGGGAAGTCTGGAAACACCATATATTTT. It is translated as CASSLQGKSGNTIYF.

The chain has TRBV5-4 and TRBJ2-1, with no clear D. V was trimmed by 4 bases and J by 3 bases, leaving 8 bases between them. Germline V gene data show CDR1 as SGHNT and CDR2 as YYREEE (reference sequence). The CDR3 runs to 13 residues. The CDR3 sequence: CASSIPDYNEQFF. For the CDR3, the DNA is TGTGCCAGCAGCATACCAGACTACAATGAGCAGTTCTTC. The variable domain in full, with the rest retrieved from reference TRBV5-4 and TRBJ2-1, is ETGVTQSPTHLIKTRGQQVTLRCSSQSGHNTVSWYQQALGQGPQFIFQYYREEENGRGNFPPRFSGLQFPNYSSELNVNALELDDSALYLCASSIPDYNEQFFGPGTRLTVL.

The gene calls are TRBV2 and TRBJ2-7; D might be TRBD2 (5 bases). V lost 8 bases and J lost 9, with 17 bases in between. Germline V gives CDR1 SNHLY, CDR2 FYNNEI. The CDR3 is 12 residues long. The CDR3 spells CASQYEPGWQYF. CDR3 in DNA: TGTGCCAGCCAATACGAGCCGGGATGGCAGTACTTC.

The chain is built from TRBV27 and TRBJ2-1; 14 bases match TRBD2. The CDR3 contains 20 residues. Germline CDR1 is MNHEY and CDR2 is SMNVEV (reference sequence). Trimming took 5 bases from V and 1 from J; bases not matched to a gene: 13. The CDR3 here is CASSLTTGLAGVVSYNEQFF. In DNA form, the CDR3 reads TGTGCCAGCAGTCTCACTACGGGACTAGCGGGAGTTGTATCCTACAATGAGCAGTTCTTC.

V usage is TRBV5-6 and J usage is TRBJ1-2, with a weak D call TRBD1 (6 bases). This CDR3 is built from 15 residues. The germline V gene has CDR1 SGHDT and CDR2 YYEEEE. Deletions cut 3 bases from V and 4 bases from J, with 16 bases between. CDR3 loop: CASSSGQSLFYGYTF. The CDR3 coding sequence is TGTGCCAGCAGCTCCGGACAGAGTCTTTTCTATGGCTACACCTTC. The variable domain in full, completed from reference TRBV5-6 and TRBJ1-2, reads DAGVTQSPTHLIKTRGQQVTLRCSPKSGHDTVSWYQQALGQGPQFIFQYYEEEERQRGNFPDRFSGHQFPNYSSELNVNALLLGDSALYLCASSSGQSLFYGYTFGSGTRLTVV.

The chain joins TRBV4-1 to TRBJ2-3; 9 bases map to TRBD2. The CDR3 loop spans 16 amino acids. Per germline, CDR1 MGHRA and CDR2 YSYEKL. J was trimmed by 4 bases and V by 0 bases; bases with no gene match: 5. The chain's CDR3 is CASSQDPGTSSDTQYF. CDR3 coding DNA: TGCGCCAGCAGCCAAGATCCCGGGACTAGCTCAGATACGCAGTATTTT.

The chain couples TRBV7-9 to TRBJ1-2, with D hard to call. Germline CDR1 reads SEHNR; CDR2 reads FQNEAQ (reference sequence). Trimming pared 6 bases from V and 5 bases from J, leaving 16 bases between. The CDR3 has 14 amino acids. CDR3 protein: CASSPETWPYGYTF. The CDR3 bases are TGTGCCAGCAGTCCCGAGACTTGGCCATATGGCTACACCTTC.

The V gene is TRBV28, the J gene TRBJ2-3; D not certain. Germline CDR1 is MDHEN and CDR2 is SYDVKM. Deletions cut 3 bases from V and 0 bases from J, with 4 bases between. This CDR3 comprises 13 residues. The CDR3 DNA sequence: TGTGCCAGCAGTTTCGGGAGCACAGATACGCAGTATTTT. It is translated as CASSFGSTDTQYF.

V gene TRBV15 combines with J gene TRBJ2-3; 10 bases are a match to TRBD1. Trimming took 1 base from V and 3 from J; bases not matched to a gene: 7. CDR1 is LNHNV and CDR2 is YYDKDF in the germline V gene (reference sequence). This CDR3 comprises 17 residues. The CDR3 loop is CATSRGADRGRTDTQYF. The CDR3 DNA reads as TGTGCCACCAGCAGAGGTGCCGACAGGGGGCGGACAGATACGCAGTATTTT.

This sequence joins TRBV5-4 and TRBJ1-2, with 7 positions matching TRBD1. The V and J ends lost 3 bases and 1 base, in that order; junction bases with no gene match: 6. This CDR3 is built from 15 residues. Looked up from germline, CDR1 is SGHNT and CDR2 is YYREEE (reference sequence). CDR3 in amino acids: CASSSPRQGNYGYTF. For the CDR3, the DNA is TGTGCCAGCAGCTCCCCCCGACAGGGTAACTATGGCTACACCTTC.

The chain employs TRBV5-4 and TRBJ2-1; possible D gene TRBD1, 7 bases. The CDR3 length is 15 residues. Germline lookup yields CDR1 SGHNT and CDR2 YYREEE (reference sequence). V lost 3 bases to trimming and J lost 4 bases, with 14 bases between them. DNA for the CDR3: TGTGCCAGCAGCTCAAGACAGGGAGGTTACAATGAGCAGTTCTTC. Amino acids: CASSSRQGGYNEQFF.

The rearrangement links TRBV5-8 to TRBJ1-1, with D possibly TRBD1 on 6 matching bases. Trimming stripped 2 bases from V and 5 bases from J, with 10 bases between. The CDR3 is 13 amino acids. CDR1 and CDR2 from the germline V gene are SGHTS and YDEGEE. CDR3 residues: CASSLDRRTEAFF. DNA of the CDR3: TGTGCCAGCAGCTTAGACAGGCGTACTGAAGCTTTCTTT. Drawing the rest from reference TRBV5-8 and TRBJ1-1, the complete variable domain is EAGVTQSPTHLIKTRGQQATLRCSPISGHTSVYWYQQALGLGLQFLLWYDEGEERNRGNFPPRFSGRQFPNYSSELNVNALELEDSALYLCASSLDRRTEAFFGQGTRLTVV.

The V and J genes are TRBV7-3 and TRBJ2-2; 7 bases fit TRBD1. V dropped 4 bases and J dropped 0; count of bases not matched to a gene: 2. Germline V gives CDR1 SGHTA, CDR2 FQGTGA. The CDR3 loop spans 15 amino acids. The CDR3 reads CASSSGQPNTGELFF. The CDR3 nucleotides are TGTGCCAGCAGCTCGGGACAGCCGAACACCGGGGAGCTGTTTTTT.

The chain recombines TRBV6-1 with TRBJ1-1; the match to TRBD1 covers 9 bases. V lost 10 bases to trimming and J lost 4 bases; unmatched junction nucleotides: 4. The length of the CDR3 is 12 residues. Germline V CDR1 and CDR2: MNHNS, SASEGT. The CDR3 loop reads CATWDRVTEAFF. CDR3 in DNA: TGTGCCACCTGGGACAGGGTCACTGAAGCTTTCTTT.

The rearrangement joins TRBV5-1 to TRBJ1-6; TRBD1 matches 8 bases. The V and J ends lost 3 bases and 7 bases, in that order; junction bases with no gene match: 9. The germline CDR1 and CDR2 sequences are SGHRS and YFSETQ. The CDR3 sequence is 16 residues long. Here the CDR3 reads CASSSSGGFRNSPLHF. Written as DNA, the CDR3 is TGCGCCAGCAGCTCCTCAGGGGGCTTTAGGAATTCACCCCTCCACTTT.

The chain links TRBV30 to TRBJ2-3; 8 bases match TRBD1. J lost 2 bases, V lost 3 bases, and 10 bases had no gene match. The CDR3 is 16 residues long. Germline-derived CDR1 and CDR2 are GTSNPN and SVGIG (reference sequence). The CDR3 nucleotides are TGTGCCTGGAGACTCGGACAGGGTAAATTCACAGATACGCAGTATTTT. It yields the protein CAWRLGQGKFTDTQYF.

The chain links TRBV29-1 to TRBJ2-3; weak D call: TRBD2 (5 bases). V was shortened by 7 bases and J by 2 bases, with 16 bases between the two germline ends. Germline V CDR1 and CDR2: SQVTM, ANQGSEA. CDR3 length equals 14 residues. The CDR3 DNA reads TGCAGCGGAGAGGACTCCAAGTACACAGATACGCAGTATTTT. Translation gives CSGEDSKYTDTQYF.

The chain combines TRBV7-9 with TRBJ1-2, with 7 bases lining up with TRBD1. The germline gives CDR1 SEHNR, CDR2 FQNEAQ (reference sequence). The CDR3 is 14 residues long. V lost 3 bases to trimming and J lost 7 bases; unmatched junction nucleotides: 8. The CDR3 reads CASSFFDRDGGYTF. The CDR3 bases are TGTGCCAGCAGCTTTTTCGACAGGGATGGTGGCTACACCTTC.

This rearrangement joins TRBV5-8 to TRBJ2-7; TRBD1 agrees at 10 bases. CDR3 length: 15 amino acids. After removal of 1 base from V and 2 bases from J, the junction contained 3 bases not matched to a gene. Per germline, CDR1 SGHTS and CDR2 YDEGEE. The CDR3 loop is CASSLRDRGTYEQYF. CDR3 DNA sequence: TGTGCCAGCAGCTTGCGGGACAGGGGAACCTACGAGCAGTACTTC.

The chain has TRBV5-4 and TRBJ2-7; 10 bases map to TRBD1. This CDR3 is 14 amino acids long. Germline V gene data show CDR1 as SGHNT and CDR2 as YYREEE (reference sequence). V lost 4 bases and J lost 5; bases outside the gene matches: 6. The CDR3 reads CASSDRQGANEQYF. CDR3 nucleotides: TGTGCCAGCAGCGACAGACAGGGGGCGAACGAGCAGTACTTC.

This chain joins TRBV9 and TRBJ1-6; a possible D gene is TRBD1 (6 bases). Trimming pared 0 bases from V and 6 bases from J, leaving 10 bases between. Germline loops: CDR1 SGDLS, CDR2 YYNGEE. The CDR3 is made up of 15 amino acids. The CDR3 loop reads CASSVDEGVNSPLHF. The DNA for the CDR3 is TGTGCCAGCAGCGTAGACGAGGGGGTTAATTCACCCCTCCACTTT.

CDR3 coding DNA: TGTGCCAGCAGACTGCTTTCTGGAAACACCATATATTTT. Its protein is CASRLLSGNTIYF. V is TRBV5-6 and J is TRBJ1-3, with D unresolved. Trimming stripped 5 bases from V and 1 base from J, with 7 bases between. CDR1 SGHDT and CDR2 YYEEEE come from the germline V gene. The CDR3 contains 13 residues.

The chain recombines TRBV5-1 with TRBJ2-1, with 9 bases aligning to TRBD2. The J segment lost 7 bases and the V segment lost 4 bases, leaving 9 bases of the junction unmatched. Germline CDR1 is SGHRS and CDR2 is YFSETQ. The CDR3 length is 15 residues. This CDR3 is CASSPGGGVWNEQFF. DNA of the CDR3: TGCGCCAGCAGCCCTGGCGGGGGGGTATGGAATGAGCAGTTCTTC.

The rearrangement links TRBV6-6 to TRBJ2-3; 9 bases agree with TRBD2. In germline, CDR1 is MNHNY, CDR2 SVGAGI (reference sequence). The CDR3 is made up of 14 amino acids. The V gene end was trimmed by 6 bases and the J gene end by 7 bases; junction bases not matched to a gene: 8. DNA for the CDR3: TGTGCCAGCAGAGCGACTAGCGGAGCTAATACGCAGTATTTT. The encoded protein is CASRATSGANTQYF.

This chain uses TRBV6-5 with TRBJ1-3; 7 positions agree with TRBD1. The ends lost 0 bases at V and 3 bases at J; junction bases unmatched: 5. The CDR3 is 16 amino acids. Germline V gene sequence: CDR1 MNHEY, CDR2 SVGAGI. The CDR3 coding sequence is TGTGCCAGCAGTTACTCCGGACAGGCGTTTGGAAACACCATATATTTT. Its translation: CASSYSGQAFGNTIYF.

The genes are TRBV10-1 and TRBJ2-1; 12 bases map to TRBD1. The CDR3 spans 12 residues. J gave up 15 bases and V 5 bases, and 5 bases lay outside the gene matches. CDR1 and CDR2 (germline): WNHNN, SYGVQD (reference sequence). The CDR3 protein is CASSPGQGAWFF. The CDR3 nucleotides are TGCGCCAGCAGTCCGGGACAGGGGGCCTGGTTCTTC.

The chain links TRBV4-1 to TRBJ2-1; D is perhaps TRBD2 (5 bases). From germline, CDR1 is MGHRA and CDR2 YSYEKL. The CDR3 sequence is 15 residues long. V lost 1 base, J lost 4 bases, and 11 bases lay in between. CDR3 sequence reads: CASSQVPDYYNEQFF. The CDR3, as DNA: TGCGCCAGCAGCCAAGTCCCCGACTATTACAATGAGCAGTTCTTC.